Below, 21 T cell receptor beta chains from the same sample are listed, as sequenced in a study of cytomegalovirus exposure and HLA in healthy donors (dated by TCRdb to the late 2010s). Receptor amplification or capture employed the immunoSEQ multiplex PCR assay. A mixture of 60 forward primers for TCR Vbeta segments and 13 reverse primers for TCR Jbeta segments was used in the multiplex PCR. Drawn from immuneACCESS, this table holds only the in-frame rearrangements with V and J called that TCRdb kept. Clones are partly lost; checked studies trace under half to an unresolved V gene and leave the rest unexplained. The sample table lists about 140,000 clones, around three fifths of them with a count of one. Under 2.5% of the sample goes to the ten largest clones. Sequencing was carried out using PBMCs. These TCRs come from a woman in her thirties or forties in good health and CMV-seronegative.

The V gene is TRBV7-8, the J gene TRBJ1-2, with TRBD1 matching 10 bases. V gave up 7 bases and J gave up 4 bases; unmatched junction bases: 15. The CDR3 consists of 17 residues. In germline, CDR1 is SGHVS, CDR2 FQNEAQ. The CDR3 coding sequence is TGTGCCAGCATCCAAGGACCGGGACAGGGGCTGCTCTATGGCTACACCTTC. Translated: CASIQGPGQGLLYGYTF.

This chain links TRBV10-3 with TRBJ1-5; a weak D match, TRBD1 (6 bases). This CDR3 is 13 amino acids long. Trimming shortened V by 10 bases and J by 1 base, and 11 bases separated the two germline ends. The V gene's germline CDR1 is ENHRY and CDR2 SYGVKD. The CDR3 DNA is TGTGCCACCACCGACAGGAGCAATCAGCCCCAGCATTTT. Translation: CATTDRSNQPQHF.

CDR3 residues: CASSPNSIHTDTQYF. CDR3 sequence (DNA): TGTGCCAGCTCACCGAATAGCATCCACACAGATACGCAGTATTTT. The chain couples TRBV18 to TRBJ2-3; D not certain. Looked up from germline, CDR1 is KGHSH and CDR2 is LQKENI. V lost 3 bases and J lost 2, with 12 bases in between. The CDR3 spans 15 residues.

The chain couples TRBV4-2 to TRBJ1-2, with D maybe TRBD1 (5 bases). This CDR3 has 15 amino acids. The V end was cut by 4 bases, the J end by 2 bases, with 14 bases between. Germline CDR1 reads LGHNA; CDR2 reads YNFKEQ. Here the CDR3 DNA reads TGTGCCAGCAGCCGGCGGGGACGGCAGAACTATGGCTACACCTTC. This translates into CASSRRGRQNYGYTF.

The J gene is TRBJ1-6, the V gene TRBV7-8; no definite D call. V shed 4 bases and J shed 6 bases, with 4 bases lying between them. This CDR3 contains 12 residues. Germline CDR1 is SGHVS and CDR2 is FQNEAQ. CDR3 bases: TGTGCCAGCAGCTCCCTTAATTCACCCCTCCACTTT. It is translated as CASSSLNSPLHF. The full variable domain, rest sourced from reference TRBV7-8 and TRBJ1-6, is GAGVSQSPRYKVAKRGQDVALRCDPISGHVSLFWYQQALGQGPEFLTYFQNEAQLDKSGLPSDRFFAERPEGSVSTLKIQRTQQEDSAVYLCASSSLNSPLHFGNGTRLTVT.

The chain is built from TRBV4-3 and TRBJ2-5; 10 bases line up with TRBD2. The V segment lost 1 base and the J segment 5 bases; nucleotides outside the gene matches: 10. The CDR3 is 17 amino acids. Germline CDR1 is LGHNA and CDR2 is YSLEER. CDR3 region: CASSQGGSGGPWETQYF. The CDR3, as DNA: TGCGCCAGCAGCCAAGGGGGTAGCGGGGGGCCATGGGAGACCCAGTACTTC.

This sequence joins TRBV30 and TRBJ1-1, with no clear D. The CDR3 is 13 residues long. Trimming stripped 4 bases from V and 0 bases from J, with 9 bases between. Per the germline V gene, CDR1 is GTSNPN and CDR2 is SVGIG (reference sequence). For the CDR3, the DNA is TGTGCCTGGAAAAACAGCTTGAACACTGAAGCTTTCTTT. Protein product: CAWKNSLNTEAFF.

The rearrangement links TRBV15 to TRBJ2-5, with D possibly matching TRBD1 (6 bases). Trimming left V 8 bases short and J 6 bases short, with 25 bases between. The CDR3 covers 16 residues. The germline V gene has CDR1 LNHNV and CDR2 YYDKDF (reference sequence). CDR3 in DNA: TGTGCCACCGAAATCCGTTGGGACACAGTAAGGAAGACCCAGTACTTC. Its translation: CATEIRWDTVRKTQYF.

The CDR3 DNA reads TGTGCCAGTGGGGGGGCTAACTATGGCTACACCTTC. Translated: CASGGANYGYTF. The rearrangement uses TRBV28 and TRBJ1-2, with D possibly being TRBD1 (5 bases). The V end lost 9 bases, the J end lost 0 bases, and 8 bases lay between the germline ends. This CDR3 has 12 residues. CDR1 is MDHEN, CDR2 SYDVKM, per germline.

The chain carries TRBV5-8 and TRBJ1-2; 7 bases match TRBD1. The CDR3 covers 14 residues. CDR1 and CDR2 (germline): SGHTS, YDEGEE. V lost 3 bases to trimming and J lost 8 bases; unmatched junction nucleotides: 10. Here the CDR3 DNA reads TGTGCCAGCAGCTCGGGACAGACTCGGAGGGGCTACACCTTC. This encodes CASSSGQTRRGYTF.

The DNA of the CDR3 is TGTGCCAGCAGTTCAGGACAGCCGAACACTGAAGCTTTCTTT. Amino acid sequence: CASSSGQPNTEAFF. This rearrangement joins TRBV28 to TRBJ1-1, with D maybe TRBD1 (6 bases). V dropped 4 bases and J dropped 1 base, with 10 bases sitting between them. CDR3 length: 14 amino acids. In germline, CDR1 is MDHEN, CDR2 SYDVKM.

V and J are TRBV7-9 and TRBJ1-6; 7 bases line up with TRBD1. Germline loops: CDR1 SEHNR, CDR2 FQNEAQ (reference sequence). The CDR3 runs to 18 residues. Trimming at V came to 3 bases and at J to 0 bases, leaving 8 bases not matched to a gene. In DNA, the CDR3 is TGTGCCAGCAGCTTCCCCCCAGGGGGAAGCTCCTATAATTCACCCCTCCACTTT. Translation: CASSFPPGGSSYNSPLHF.

The gene calls are TRBV5-4 and TRBJ2-6; TRBD1 agrees at 8 bases. The CDR3 length is 15 residues. V trimming: 4 bases; J trimming: 2 bases; junction bases outside the gene matches: 2. Germline V gives CDR1 SGHNT, CDR2 YYREEE (reference sequence). DNA of the CDR3: TGTGCCAGCAGCGACAGGGGCCCTGGGGCCAACGTCCTGACTTTC. Amino acid sequence: CASSDRGPGANVLTF. The full variable domain, in which reference TRBV5-4 and TRBJ2-6 provide the parts outside the CDR3, is ETGVTQSPTHLIKTRGQQVTLRCSSQSGHNTVSWYQQALGQGPQFIFQYYREEENGRGNFPPRFSGLQFPNYSSELNVNALELDDSALYLCASSDRGPGANVLTFGAGSRLTVL.

Of note for this clone: Different DNA sequences within this sample yield the same CDR3. This chain links TRBV30 with TRBJ1-5, with D tentatively TRBD1 (5 bases). The CDR3 contains 13 residues. Trimming stripped 5 bases from V and 2 bases from J, with 10 bases between. Germline lookup yields CDR1 GTSNPN and CDR2 SVGIG (reference sequence). CDR3 sequence (DNA): TGTGCCTGGTCGGTAGGGGGCAATCAGCCCCAGCATTTT. It is translated as CAWSVGGNQPQHF.

This clone was detected a few times. This same CDR3 is encoded by further DNA sequences in the sample. This chain connects TRBV7-9 to TRBJ1-1; no reliable D call. Trimming removed 4 bases at V and 4 bases at J, with 10 bases between. Per the germline V gene, CDR1 is SEHNR and CDR2 is FQNEAQ (reference sequence). The CDR3 loop spans 13 amino acids. Here the CDR3 DNA reads TGTGCCAGCAGCTCTTCCGGCGGCACTGAAGCTTTCTTT. It is translated as CASSSSGGTEAFF. Complete variable domain (other parts from reference TRBV7-9 and TRBJ1-1): DTGVSQNPRHKITKRGQNVTFRCDPISEHNRLYWYRQTLGQGPEFLTYFQNEAQLEKSRLLSDRFSAERPKGSFSTLEIQRTEQGDSAMYLCASSSSGGTEAFFGQGTRLTVV.

The rearrangement joins TRBV5-5 to TRBJ1-4, with D maybe TRBD1 (5 bases). Per the germline V gene, CDR1 is SGHKS and CDR2 is YYEKEE (reference sequence). CDR3 length: 13 residues. V lost 4 bases, J lost 5 bases, and 9 bases lay in between. Here the CDR3 reads CASSMGLNEKLFF. The CDR3 region has the DNA TGTGCCAGCAGCATGGGACTCAATGAAAAACTGTTTTTT.

The chain has TRBV6-1 and TRBJ2-1; D remains unclear. V was cut by 11 bases and J by 0 bases, with 8 bases left in between. Germline values: CDR1 MNHNS, CDR2 SASEGT. CDR3 length: 12 residues. CDR3: CAAYSSYNEQFF. CDR3 nucleotide sequence: TGTGCCGCCTACTCCTCCTACAATGAGCAGTTCTTC.

This sequence joins TRBV10-3 and TRBJ2-2; 9 bases agree with TRBD1. Trimming removed 9 bases from V and 0 bases from J; junction bases left unmatched: 2. Per germline, CDR1 ENHRY and CDR2 SYGVKD. This CDR3 has 14 residues. The chain's CDR3 is CAIQGASNTGELFF. CDR3 DNA: TGTGCCATACAGGGGGCCTCGAACACCGGGGAGCTGTTTTTT.

The chain has TRBV10-2 and TRBJ1-1; TRBD1 aligns across 12 bases. V trimming: 0 bases; J trimming: 8 bases; junction bases outside the gene matches: 10. Per germline, CDR1 WSHSY and CDR2 SAAADI. This CDR3 region has 17 residues. The CDR3 reads CASSESKPGQGAREAFF. Here the CDR3 DNA reads TGCGCCAGCAGTGAGTCGAAGCCGGGACAGGGGGCGAGAGAAGCTTTCTTT.

The genes are TRBV5-1 and TRBJ2-2, with 9 bases fitting TRBD1. The CDR3 consists of 16 residues. Trimming took 2 bases from V and 6 from J; bases not matched to a gene: 8. CDR1 and CDR2 from the germline V gene are SGHRS and YFSETQ. In DNA, the CDR3 is TGCGCCAGCAGCTTCAGCGGGACAGGGATTCCCGGGGAGCTGTTTTTT. This codes for CASSFSGTGIPGELFF.

CDR3 protein: CASQGQSNEQFF. In nucleotides, the CDR3 is TGTGCCAGCCAGGGCCAGTCCAATGAGCAGTTCTTC. The chain joins TRBV5-4 to TRBJ2-1, with D possibly being TRBD1 (5 bases). Germline V gene data show CDR1 as SGHNT and CDR2 as YYREEE (reference sequence). Trimming took off 7 bases at V and 6 bases at J, with 11 bases between the two ends. This CDR3 comprises 12 residues.